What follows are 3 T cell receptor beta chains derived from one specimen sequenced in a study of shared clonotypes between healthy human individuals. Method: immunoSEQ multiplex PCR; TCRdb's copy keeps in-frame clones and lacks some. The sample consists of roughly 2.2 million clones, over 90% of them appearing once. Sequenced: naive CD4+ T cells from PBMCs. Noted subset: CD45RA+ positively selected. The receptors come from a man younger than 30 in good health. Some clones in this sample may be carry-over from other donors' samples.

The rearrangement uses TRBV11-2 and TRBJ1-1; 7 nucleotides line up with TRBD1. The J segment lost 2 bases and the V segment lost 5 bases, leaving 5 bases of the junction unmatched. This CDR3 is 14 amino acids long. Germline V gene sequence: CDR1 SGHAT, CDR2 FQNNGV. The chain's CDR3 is CASSIRDRNTEAFF. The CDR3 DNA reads TGTGCCAGCAGCATACGGGACAGAAACACTGAAGCTTTCTTT. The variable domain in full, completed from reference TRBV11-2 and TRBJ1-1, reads EAGVAQSPRYKIIEKRQSVAFWCNPISGHATLYWYQQILGQGPKLLIQFQNNGVVDDSQLPKDRFSAERLKGVDSTLKIQPAKLEDSAVYLCASSIRDRNTEAFFGQGTRLTVV.

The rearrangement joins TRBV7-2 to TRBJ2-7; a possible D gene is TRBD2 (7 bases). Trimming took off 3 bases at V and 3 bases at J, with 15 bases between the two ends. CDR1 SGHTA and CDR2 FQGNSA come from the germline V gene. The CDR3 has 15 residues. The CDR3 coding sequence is TGTGCCAGCAGCTTCGCCTCAGGGGAGGGCTACGAGCAGTACTTC. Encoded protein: CASSFASGEGYEQYF.

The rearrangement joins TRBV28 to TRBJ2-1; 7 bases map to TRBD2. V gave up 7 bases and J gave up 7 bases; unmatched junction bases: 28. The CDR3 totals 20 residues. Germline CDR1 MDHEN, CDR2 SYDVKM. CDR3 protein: CASTPVPGPAASGRVNEQFF. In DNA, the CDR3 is TGTGCCAGCACCCCTGTTCCGGGGCCGGCGGCTAGCGGCCGTGTAAATGAGCAGTTCTTC.